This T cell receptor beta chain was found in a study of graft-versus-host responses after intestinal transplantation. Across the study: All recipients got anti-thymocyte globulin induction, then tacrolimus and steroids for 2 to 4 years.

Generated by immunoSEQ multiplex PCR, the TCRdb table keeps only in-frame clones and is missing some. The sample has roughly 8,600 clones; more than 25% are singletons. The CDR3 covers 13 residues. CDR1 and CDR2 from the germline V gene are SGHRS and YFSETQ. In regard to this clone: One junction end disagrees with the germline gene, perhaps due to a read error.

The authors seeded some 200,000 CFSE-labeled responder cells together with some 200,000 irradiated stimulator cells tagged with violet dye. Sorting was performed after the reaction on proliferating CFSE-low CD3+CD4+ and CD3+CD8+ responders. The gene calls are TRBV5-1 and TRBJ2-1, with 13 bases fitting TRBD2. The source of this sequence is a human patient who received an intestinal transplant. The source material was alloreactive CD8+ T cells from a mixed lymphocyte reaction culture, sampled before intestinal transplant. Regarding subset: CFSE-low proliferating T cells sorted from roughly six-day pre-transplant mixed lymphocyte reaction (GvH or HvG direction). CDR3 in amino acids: CASRELAGGFSVF. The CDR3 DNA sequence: TGCGCCAGCAGAGAACTAGCGGGAGGGTTCTCGGTCTTC.